Below are 25 T cell receptor beta chains sequenced from a single sample in a study of PD-1 blockade in classical Hodgkin lymphoma. Exposure to brentuximab vedotin varied, and each patient had relapsed following autologous stem cell transplantation. Profiled with immunoSEQ multiplex PCR; TCRdb holds only in-frame clones, not every one. The profile shows about 22,000 clones, about four fifths of them singletons. Sequenced material: peripheral blood mononuclear cells (PBMCs), taken before the second cycle of nivolumab. The receptors come from a human donor with classical Hodgkin lymphoma.

This sequence joins TRBV4-1 and TRBJ2-6; 7 bases align to TRBD1. Trimming at V came to 4 bases and at J to 0 bases, leaving 9 bases not matched to a gene. CDR3 length: 18 amino acids. Germline CDR1 is MGHRA and CDR2 is YSYEKL. The CDR3 here is CASSPWDSESSGANVLTF. The CDR3 DNA sequence: TGCGCCAGCAGCCCCTGGGACAGTGAGAGCTCTGGGGCCAACGTCCTGACTTTC.

The CDR3 DNA reads TGTGCCAGCAGTGAAGGACAGGGAATCGTGGAGACCCAGTACTTC. It is translated as CASSEGQGIVETQYF. The chain couples TRBV2 to TRBJ2-5, with TRBD1 identical over 7 bases. Losses at the gene ends were 1 base for V and 5 bases for J; bases not matched to a gene: 7. This CDR3 has 15 amino acids. From germline, CDR1 is SNHLY and CDR2 FYNNEI.

This clone is a singleton in its sample. The V and J genes are TRBV14 and TRBJ1-4; the D gene is possibly TRBD1 (6 bases). CDR1 is SGHDN and CDR2 is FVKESK in the germline V gene. The CDR3 is 15 residues long. V was shortened by 4 bases and J by 7 bases, with 16 bases between the two germline ends. CDR3 nucleotides: TGTGCCAGCAGCCCCACAGGGATCGTGGGTGAAAAACTGTTTTTT. Protein product: CASSPTGIVGEKLFF.

The chain combines TRBV6-1 with TRBJ2-1; either TRBD1 or TRBD2 may fit D (5 bases each). Germline V CDR1 and CDR2: MNHNS, SASEGT. The CDR3 extends over 15 amino acids. V shed 6 bases and J shed 7 bases, with 19 bases lying between them. CDR3 nucleotides: TGTGCCAGCAGGTCACTAGACGGGGCCCTAAATGAGCAGTTCTTC. Translation gives CASRSLDGALNEQFF.

This clone was seen more than once but under ten times. The rearrangement uses TRBV28 and TRBJ2-7, with D maybe TRBD2 (6 bases). Germline V gene lookup returns CDR1 MDHEN and CDR2 SYDVKM. This CDR3 is 13 amino acids long. The V end lost 3 bases, the J end lost 2 bases, and 8 bases lay between the germline ends. Here the CDR3 reads CASSLTGAYEQYF. CDR3 sequence (DNA): TGTGCCAGCAGTTTGACGGGAGCCTACGAGCAGTACTTC.

The chain has TRBV18 and TRBJ2-1; TRBD1 matches 9 bases. CDR1 is KGHSH, CDR2 LQKENI, per germline. There are 15 residues in the CDR3. The V and J ends lost 6 bases and 7 bases, in that order; junction bases with no gene match: 10. CDR3: CASSSTGTGTNEQFF. The CDR3 coding sequence is TGTGCCAGCTCTTCGACCGGGACAGGGACTAATGAGCAGTTCTTC. The full variable domain, rest sourced from reference TRBV18 and TRBJ2-1, is NAGVMQNPRHLVRRRGQEARLRCSPMKGHSHVYWYRQLPEEGLKFMVYLQKENIIDESGMPKERFSAEFPKEGPSILRIQQVVRGDSAAYFCASSSTGTGTNEQFFGPGTRLTVL.

This chain links TRBV29-1 with TRBJ2-5; either TRBD1 or TRBD2 may supply D (5 bases each). The CDR3 consists of 15 residues. V lost 4 bases, J lost 2 bases, and 17 bases lay in between. Germline CDR1 is SQVTM and CDR2 is ANQGSEA. The CDR3 region has the DNA TGCAGCGTTGGGGGGTGGGCTAAGGTACAAGAGACCCAGTACTTC. Translation: CSVGGWAKVQETQYF.

The chain carries TRBV10-1 and TRBJ2-6; 8 bases map to TRBD1. The germline V gene has CDR1 WNHNN and CDR2 SYGVQD (reference sequence). The ends lost 4 bases at V and 4 bases at J; junction bases unmatched: 3. The CDR3 covers 15 residues. The CDR3 region is CASSGGQAGANVLTF. CDR3 sequence (DNA): TGCGCCAGCAGTGGGGGACAGGCAGGGGCCAACGTCCTGACTTTC.

This clone was counted only a few times. The V call is TRBV9, the J call TRBJ2-1; D might be TRBD2 (6 bases). Germline lookup yields CDR1 SGDLS and CDR2 YYNGEE. The CDR3 sequence is 14 residues long. Trimming took off 7 bases at V and 3 bases at J, with 14 bases between the two ends. As DNA, the CDR3 is TGTGCCAGCGGTAGCGGAGGCGACTACAATGAGCAGTTCTTC. It translates to CASGSGGDYNEQFF.

This clone was picked up a small number of times. V usage is TRBV5-6 and J usage is TRBJ2-5, with D possibly being TRBD1 or TRBD2 (6 bases each). V gave up 4 bases and J gave up 3 bases, with 19 bases separating them. Per germline, CDR1 SGHDT and CDR2 YYEEEE. This CDR3 is built from 16 residues. The CDR3 reads CASSPFRGVEKETQYF. The CDR3 coding sequence is TGTGCCAGCAGCCCCTTTAGGGGGGTAGAGAAAGAGACCCAGTACTTC.

The J gene is TRBJ1-1, the V gene TRBV20-1; D unclear. Germline assignment: CDR1 DFQATT and CDR2 SNEGSKA (reference sequence). The CDR3 length is 11 residues. CDR3 residues: CRTDPNTEAFF. Here the CDR3 DNA reads TGCAGGACCGACCCGAACACTGAAGCTTTCTTT.

This clone appeared once. This chain links TRBV28 with TRBJ1-4, with 8 nucleotides matching TRBD1. The junction had 7 bases not matched to a gene; V was cut back by 4 bases and J by 6 bases. The CDR3 length is 15 residues. Germline V gene data show CDR1 as MDHEN and CDR2 as SYDVKM. In DNA, the CDR3 is TGTGCCAGCAGTTCCGGACAGGGCCTTGATGAAAAACTGTTTTTT. The encoded protein is CASSSGQGLDEKLFF.

The chain links TRBV11-2 to TRBJ1-2; D is unresolved. CDR1 is SGHAT and CDR2 is FQNNGV in the germline V gene. The CDR3 contains 12 residues. V was pared by 2 bases and J by 1 base, with 2 bases between. CDR3 residues: CASSLINYGYTF. The CDR3 DNA reads TGTGCCAGCAGCTTAATTAACTATGGCTACACCTTC. The full variable domain, completed using reference TRBV11-2 and TRBJ1-2, is EAGVAQSPRYKIIEKRQSVAFWCNPISGHATLYWYQQILGQGPKLLIQFQNNGVVDDSQLPKDRFSAERLKGVDSTLKIQPAKLEDSAVYLCASSLINYGYTFGSGTRLTVV.

The chain uses TRBV15 and TRBJ1-2, with a tentative D call TRBD1 (6 bases). Trimming took 0 bases from V and 8 from J, leaving 16 bases between them. The CDR3 extends over 15 amino acids. Germline CDR1 is LNHNV and CDR2 is YYDKDF (reference sequence). The CDR3 loop is CATSREWSGGRGYTF. CDR3 nucleotide sequence: TGTGCCACCAGCAGAGAATGGTCGGGGGGCAGAGGCTACACCTTC.

The V and J genes are TRBV28 and TRBJ2-1; 9 nucleotides line up with TRBD1. CDR1 is MDHEN and CDR2 is SYDVKM in the germline V gene. The CDR3 has 15 amino acids. Trimming took 2 bases from V and 9 from J; bases not matched to a gene: 8. CDR3 sequence: CASSLVQGAVGEQFF. Written as DNA, the CDR3 is TGTGCCAGCAGTTTAGTACAGGGGGCTGTGGGTGAGCAGTTCTTC.

The rearrangement uses TRBV11-2 and TRBJ1-1; D call uncertain. CDR3 length: 13 amino acids. In germline, CDR1 is SGHAT, CDR2 FQNNGV. V lost 4 bases and J 1 base, leaving 7 bases between the germline ends. The CDR3 nucleotides read TGTGCCAGCAGCTCCCCAGGGAACACTGAAGCTTTCTTT. Translating it yields CASSSPGNTEAFF.

The chain joins TRBV6-6 to TRBJ2-2; 7 bases match TRBD1. Germline trimming cut 4 bases from V and 1 base from J; bases unmatched to any gene: 6. In germline, CDR1 is MNHNY, CDR2 SVGAGI (reference sequence). This CDR3 is built from 16 residues. The chain's CDR3 is CASSSSGGLNTGELFF. In nucleotides, the CDR3 is TGTGCCAGCAGTTCGTCAGGGGGTTTGAACACCGGGGAGCTGTTTTTT.

V gene TRBV19 combines with J gene TRBJ1-5, with 7 bases that match TRBD1. The CDR3 has 17 amino acids. The V gene's germline CDR1 is LNHDA and CDR2 SQIVND (reference sequence). V lost 3 bases to trimming and J lost 0 bases; unmatched junction nucleotides: 8. The CDR3 coding sequence is TGTGCCAGTAGTATGCTAGGGACAGAGAATAGCAATCAGCCCCAGCATTTT. Residues: CASSMLGTENSNQPQHF.

This clone was found once. V gene TRBV6-5 combines with J gene TRBJ2-5; D call uncertain. This CDR3 contains 12 residues. The germline V gene has CDR1 MNHEY and CDR2 SVGAGI. Between the trimmed V and J ends, which lost 6 bases and 5 bases, there was a span of 10 bases. In DNA, the CDR3 is TGTGCCAGCAGGGCCCGGACGGAGACCCAGTACTTC. It codes for CASRARTETQYF.

The chain recombines TRBV7-2 with TRBJ2-7; TRBD1 aligns across 7 bases. The germline CDR1 and CDR2 sequences are SGHTA and FQGNSA. V lost 1 base to trimming and J lost 6 bases; unmatched junction nucleotides: 6. The CDR3 consists of 14 residues. The CDR3 DNA is TGTGCCAGCAGCTTAGTCGGACAGGCTGCCGAGCAGTACTTC. It encodes CASSLVGQAAEQYF. Together with reference TRBV7-2 and TRBJ2-7, the CDR3 gives the full variable domain: GAGVSQSPSNKVTEKGKDVELRCDPISGHTALYWYRQSLGQGLEFLIYFQGNSAPDKSGLPSDRFSAERTGGSVSTLTIQRTQQEDSAVYLCASSLVGQAAEQYFGPGTRLTVT.

J is TRBJ1-2 and V is TRBV2; 7 nucleotides align to TRBD1. The CDR3 is 15 residues long. Unmatched junction bases numbered 11, after V lost 10 bases and J lost 0 bases. The germline V gene has CDR1 SNHLY and CDR2 FYNNEI. The CDR3, as DNA: TGTGCCATCAACAGGGGATTCGTGTCTAACTATGGCTACACCTTC. Translated: CAINRGFVSNYGYTF.

This chain joins TRBV11-2 and TRBJ2-2; D gene ambiguous. The CDR3 contains 13 residues. The ends were cut back, 5 bases at V and 1 base at J, with 5 bases in the middle. Germline V gene lookup returns CDR1 SGHAT and CDR2 FQNNGV. CDR3 coding DNA: TGTGCCAGCAGCCCCCTGAACACCGGGGAGCTGTTTTTT. Its protein is CASSPLNTGELFF.

This CDR3 is CASSLQSSYEQYF. The DNA for the CDR3 is TGTGCCAGCAGTTTACAAAGCTCCTACGAGCAGTACTTC. The rearrangement joins TRBV28 to TRBJ2-7, with unresolved D. The germline gives CDR1 MDHEN, CDR2 SYDVKM. The V gene lost 2 bases and the J gene lost 0 bases, with 5 bases spanning the gap. CDR3 size: 13 residues.

A single count supports this clone. The chain has TRBV7-9 and TRBJ1-1; D remains ambiguous. Trimming cost V 4 bases and J 8 bases, with 5 bases left between them. Germline lookup yields CDR1 SEHNR and CDR2 FQNEAQ (reference sequence). The CDR3 totals 10 residues. The CDR3 reads CASSYQEAFF. In DNA, the CDR3 is TGTGCCAGCAGCTACCAGGAAGCTTTCTTT.

This clone was recorded only once. The chain has TRBV6-5 and TRBJ1-1; D is undetermined. Germline values: CDR1 MNHEY, CDR2 SVGAGI. Trimming took off 2 bases at V and 4 bases at J, with 11 bases between the two ends. This CDR3 spans 14 amino acids. The CDR3 nucleotides are TGTGCCAGCAGTTACACGGGAAAGAGCACTGAAGCTTTCTTT. This codes for CASSYTGKSTEAFF.